This T cell receptor beta chain came from a study of cytomegalovirus exposure and HLA in healthy donors. About the study: Clustering assigned about four fifths of the approximately 400 genotyped donors to the Caucasian-associated ancestry cluster.

Points on this clone: Its antigen is still unknown.

The PCR employed 60 Vbeta primers together with 13 Jbeta primers. TCRdb's table, derived via immunoSEQ multiplex PCR, lists solely in-frame clones and lacks some. The sample yields about 150,000 clones, about 73% seen once. Broader study findings: Most sequenced TCRs were rare (though some public TCRs occurred in many donors). Analysis was performed later, and it showed HLA-associated TCR beta chains to be more clonally expanded than equally common others.

The V gene lost 8 bases and the J gene lost 4 bases, with 23 bases spanning the gap. Germline CDR1 and CDR2: SNHLY and FYNNEI. This CDR3 comprises 16 residues. The chain carries TRBV2 and TRBJ2-5; D possibly corresponds to TRBD1 (5 bases). The origin of this receptor is a woman aged 60-75 years in good health and CMV-seropositive. The sequenced sample was PBMCs. CDR3 protein: CASGNQQGSIGETQYF. The CDR3 region has the DNA TGTGCCAGCGGTAACCAGCAGGGATCCATCGGAGAGACCCAGTACTTC.